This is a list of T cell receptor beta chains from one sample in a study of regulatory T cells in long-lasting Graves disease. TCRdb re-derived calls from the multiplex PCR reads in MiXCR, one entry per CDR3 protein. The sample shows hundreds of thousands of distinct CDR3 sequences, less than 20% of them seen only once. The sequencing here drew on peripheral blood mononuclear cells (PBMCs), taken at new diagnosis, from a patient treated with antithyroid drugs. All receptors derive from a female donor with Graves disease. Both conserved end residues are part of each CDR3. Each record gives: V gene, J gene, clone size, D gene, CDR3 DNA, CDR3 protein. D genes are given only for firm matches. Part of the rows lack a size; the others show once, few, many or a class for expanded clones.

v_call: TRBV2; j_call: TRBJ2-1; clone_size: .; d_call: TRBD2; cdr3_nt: TGTGCCAGCAGCCCCATAGCGGGAGAGGTCTACAATGAGCAGTTCTTC; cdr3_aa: CASSPIAGEVYNEQFF
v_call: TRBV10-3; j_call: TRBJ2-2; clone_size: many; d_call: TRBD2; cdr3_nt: TGTGCCATCAGTGCCCGGACTAGCGGCGGGGAGCTGTTTTTT; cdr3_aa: CAISARTSGGELFF
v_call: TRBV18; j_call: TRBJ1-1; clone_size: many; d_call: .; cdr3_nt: TGTGCCAGCTCCCGGGGGGCTCCGAACACTGAAGCTTTCTTT; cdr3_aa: CASSRGAPNTEAFF
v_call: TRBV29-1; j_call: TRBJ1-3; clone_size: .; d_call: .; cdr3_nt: TGCAGCGTTGTGGTGCAGGGCTCTGGAAACACCATATATTTT; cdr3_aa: CSVVVQGSGNTIYF
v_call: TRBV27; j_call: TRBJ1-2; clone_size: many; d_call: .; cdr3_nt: TGTGCCAGCAGTGCCATCTCTTTAGGGGCTCCGAGCTATGGCTACACCTTC; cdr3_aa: CASSAISLGAPSYGYTF
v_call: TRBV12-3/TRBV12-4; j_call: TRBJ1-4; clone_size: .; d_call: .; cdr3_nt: TGTGCCAGCAGTGGGACGGTGACTAATGAAAAACTGTTTTTT; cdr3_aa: CASSGTVTNEKLFF
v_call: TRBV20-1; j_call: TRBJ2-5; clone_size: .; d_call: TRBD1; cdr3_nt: TGCAGTGCTAGACCCGACAGGGGCCAAGAGACCCAGTACTTC; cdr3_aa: CSARPDRGQETQYF
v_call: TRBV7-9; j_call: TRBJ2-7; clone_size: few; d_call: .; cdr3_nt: TGTGCCAGCAGCTTAGTCACCCTGGGAGGCGAGCAGTACTTC; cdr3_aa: CASSLVTLGGEQYF
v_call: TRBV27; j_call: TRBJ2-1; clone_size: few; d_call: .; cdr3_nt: TGTGCCAGCAGCCCGAACAACGATGAGCAGTTCTTC; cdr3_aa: CASSPNNDEQFF
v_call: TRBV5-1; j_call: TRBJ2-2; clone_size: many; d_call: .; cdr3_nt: TGTGCCAGCAGCTTAGGCGGGCGGGCGAACACCGGGGAGCTGTTTTTT; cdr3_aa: CASSLGGRANTGELFF
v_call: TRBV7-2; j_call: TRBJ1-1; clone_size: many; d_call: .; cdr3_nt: TGTGCCAGCAGCCAATACAGGGCCGAAGCTTTCTTT; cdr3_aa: CASSQYRAEAFF
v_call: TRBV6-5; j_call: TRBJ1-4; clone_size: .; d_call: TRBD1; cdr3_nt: TGTGCCAGCAGTTCCCGGGGGGACAGTGAAAAACTGTTTTTT; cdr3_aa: CASSSRGDSEKLFF
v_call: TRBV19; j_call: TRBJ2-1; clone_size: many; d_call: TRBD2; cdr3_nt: TGTGCCAGTAGTATAGCTAGGACTAGCGTGAAGTCCTACAATGAGCAGTTCTTC; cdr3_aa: CASSIARTSVKSYNEQFF
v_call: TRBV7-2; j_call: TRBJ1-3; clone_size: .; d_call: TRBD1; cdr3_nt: TGTGCCAGCAGCTCCTTGGTGGACAGGGGGCTTGGAAACACCATATATTTT; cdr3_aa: CASSSLVDRGLGNTIYF
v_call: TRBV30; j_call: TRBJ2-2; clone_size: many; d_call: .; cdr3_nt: TGTGCCTGGACCGGGACACCCAGAAACACCGGGGAGCTGTTTTTT; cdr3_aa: CAWTGTPRNTGELFF
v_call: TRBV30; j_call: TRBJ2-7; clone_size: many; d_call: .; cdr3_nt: TGTGCCTGGAGGGAACTGCAGGGGACCTACGAGCAGTACTTC; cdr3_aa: CAWRELQGTYEQYF
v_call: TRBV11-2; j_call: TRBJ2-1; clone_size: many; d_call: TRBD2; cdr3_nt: TGTGCCAGCAGCTTAGTGGGCGGGAGTGCGAATGAGCAGTTCTTC; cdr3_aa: CASSLVGGSANEQFF
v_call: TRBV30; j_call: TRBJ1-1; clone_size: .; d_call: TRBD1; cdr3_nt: TGTGCCGGCCGGACAGGGGCTTCGAACACTGAAGCTTTCTTT; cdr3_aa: CAGRTGASNTEAFF
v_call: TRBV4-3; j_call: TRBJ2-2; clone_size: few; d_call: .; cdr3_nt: TGCGCCAGCAGCCAAGATACAGACACCGGGGAGCTGTTTTTT; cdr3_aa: CASSQDTDTGELFF
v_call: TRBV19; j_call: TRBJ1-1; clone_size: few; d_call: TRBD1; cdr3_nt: TGTGCCAGTAGGACAGGGGTGAACACTGAAGCTTTCTTT; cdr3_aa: CASRTGVNTEAFF
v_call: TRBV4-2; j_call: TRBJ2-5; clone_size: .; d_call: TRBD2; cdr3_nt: TGTGCCAGCAGCCAAGATTGGGGCGATGCGGGAGTGCTCTACGAGACCCAGTACTTC; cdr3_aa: CASSQDWGDAGVLYETQYF
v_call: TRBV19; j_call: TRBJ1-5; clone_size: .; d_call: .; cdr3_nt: TGTGCCAATAGTCTCCCGAGGGAGGGGTTCTCTAATCAGCCCCAGCATTTT; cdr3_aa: CANSLPREGFSNQPQHF
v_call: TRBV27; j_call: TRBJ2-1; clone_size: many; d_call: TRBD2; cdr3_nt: TGTGCCAGCAACAGGCTAGCGGGAGGCAGCTCCTACAATGAGCAGTTCTTC; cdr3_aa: CASNRLAGGSSYNEQFF
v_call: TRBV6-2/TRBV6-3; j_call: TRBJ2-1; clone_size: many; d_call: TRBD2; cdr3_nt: TGTGCCAGCAGCCGGGGGACTAGCGGGATGAATGAGCAGTTCTTC; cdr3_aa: CASSRGTSGMNEQFF
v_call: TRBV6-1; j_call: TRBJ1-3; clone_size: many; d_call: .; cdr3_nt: TGTGCCAGCACCTTTGGCTACTCTGGAAACACCATATATTTT; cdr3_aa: CASTFGYSGNTIYF
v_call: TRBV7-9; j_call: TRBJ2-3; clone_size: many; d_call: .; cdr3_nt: TGTGCCAGCAGTACTATCTTTCTCCAGAACACAGATACGCAGTATTTT; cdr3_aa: CASSTIFLQNTDTQYF
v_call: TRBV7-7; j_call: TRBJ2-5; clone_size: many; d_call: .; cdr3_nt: TGTGCCAGCAGCTTAAAAGGAGAAGAGACCCAGTACTTC; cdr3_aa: CASSLKGEETQYF
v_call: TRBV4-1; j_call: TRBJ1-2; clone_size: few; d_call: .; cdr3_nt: TGCGCCAGCAGCCAAGAATCTGGGAGTTTGGGCGACTATGGCTACACCTTC; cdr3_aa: CASSQESGSLGDYGYTF
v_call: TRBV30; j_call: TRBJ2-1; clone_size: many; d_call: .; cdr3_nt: TGTGCCTGGAGTCCCCCGGGACTCAATGAGCAGTTCTTC; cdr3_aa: CAWSPPGLNEQFF
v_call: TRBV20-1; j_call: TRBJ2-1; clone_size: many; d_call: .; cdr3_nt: TGCAGTGCGAGGGGACGGAACAATGAGCAGTTCTTC; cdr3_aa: CSARGRNNEQFF
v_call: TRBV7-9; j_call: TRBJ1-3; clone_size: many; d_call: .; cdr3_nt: TGTGCCAGCAGCTCGGGGCCGGGAAACACCATATATTTT; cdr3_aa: CASSSGPGNTIYF
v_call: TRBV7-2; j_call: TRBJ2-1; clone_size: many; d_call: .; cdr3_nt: TGTGCCAGCAGCTTAGTAATCCGAACTAGTCAGCAGTTCTTC; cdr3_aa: CASSLVIRTSQQFF
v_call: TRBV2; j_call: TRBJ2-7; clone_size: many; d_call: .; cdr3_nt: TGTGCCAGCAGTGCCGGTAGCAGGGGCTCCTACGAGCAGTACTTC; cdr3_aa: CASSAGSRGSYEQYF
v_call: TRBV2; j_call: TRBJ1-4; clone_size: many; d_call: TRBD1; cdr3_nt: TGTGCCAGCAGTGAAGCCGGACAGGGGGTAAAACTGTTTTTT; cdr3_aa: CASSEAGQGVKLFF
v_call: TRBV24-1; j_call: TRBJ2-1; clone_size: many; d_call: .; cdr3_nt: TGTGCCACCAGTGATTTGCCGGGGCGGATCGGCAATGAGCAGTTCTTC; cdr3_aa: CATSDLPGRIGNEQFF
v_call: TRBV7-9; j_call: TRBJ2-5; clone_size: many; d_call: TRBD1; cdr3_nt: TGTGCCAGCAGACCACCTCGGGACAGAGGCGGAGAGACCCAGTACTTC; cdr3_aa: CASRPPRDRGGETQYF
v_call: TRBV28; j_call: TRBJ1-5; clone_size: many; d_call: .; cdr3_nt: TGTGCCAGCAGCGGACGGTCCCGGGTTCAGCCCCAGCATTTT; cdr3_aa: CASSGRSRVQPQHF
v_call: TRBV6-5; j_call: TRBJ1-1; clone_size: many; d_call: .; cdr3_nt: TGTGCCAGCAGTTACTCCGGGCGAGCTTTCTTT; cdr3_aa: CASSYSGRAFF
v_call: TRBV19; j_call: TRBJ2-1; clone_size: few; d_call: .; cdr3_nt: TGTGCCAGTAGTTCGGGTGAGGCAGGGAGGTACAATGAGCAGTTCTTC; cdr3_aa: CASSSGEAGRYNEQFF
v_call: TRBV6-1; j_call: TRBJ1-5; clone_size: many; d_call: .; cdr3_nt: TGTGCCAGCAGTGAAGAAATCGTTCAGCCCCAGCATTTT; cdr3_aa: CASSEEIVQPQHF
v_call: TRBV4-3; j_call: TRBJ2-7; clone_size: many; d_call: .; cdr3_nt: TGCGCCAGCAGCCTCAGAGATGAAGGCTACGAGCAGTACTTC; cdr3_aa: CASSLRDEGYEQYF
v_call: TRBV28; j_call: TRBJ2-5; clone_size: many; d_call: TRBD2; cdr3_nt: TGTGCCAGCAGCCCCACTAGCGGGAGGGACCAAGAGACCCAGTACTTC; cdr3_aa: CASSPTSGRDQETQYF
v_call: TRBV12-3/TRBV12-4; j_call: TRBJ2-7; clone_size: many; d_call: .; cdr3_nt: TGTGCCAGCAGCCGGCTCGCGGGGGCGGACGAGCAGTACTTC; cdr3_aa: CASSRLAGADEQYF
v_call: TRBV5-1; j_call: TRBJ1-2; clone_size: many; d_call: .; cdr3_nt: TGCGCCAGCAGCCAACTGGGCCAGGGCGGACGAGGCTACACCTTC; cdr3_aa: CASSQLGQGGRGYTF
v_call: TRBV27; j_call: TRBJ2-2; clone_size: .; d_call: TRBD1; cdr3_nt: TGTGCCAGCACAGACAGGGGTTGGACCGGGGAGCTGTTTTTT; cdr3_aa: CASTDRGWTGELFF
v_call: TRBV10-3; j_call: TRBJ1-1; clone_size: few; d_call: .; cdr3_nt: TGTGCCATCAGTGAGTCGACAGAAACTCCTCAGGCTTTCTTT; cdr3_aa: CAISESTETPQAFF
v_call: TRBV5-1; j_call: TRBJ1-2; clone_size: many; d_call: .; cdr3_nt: TGCGCCAGCAGCTTGGCCCCCACAGGGTCTAACTATGGCTACACCTTC; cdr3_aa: CASSLAPTGSNYGYTF
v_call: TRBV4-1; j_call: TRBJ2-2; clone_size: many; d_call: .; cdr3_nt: TGCGCCAGCAGCCTCTGGCCCCGCTACACCGGGGAGCTGTTTTTT; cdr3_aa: CASSLWPRYTGELFF
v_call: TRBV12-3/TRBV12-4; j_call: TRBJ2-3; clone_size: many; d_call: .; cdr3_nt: TGTGCCAGCAGAAAGAGAACAGGACTCGCGGAAGGGGATACGCAGTATTTT; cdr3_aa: CASRKRTGLAEGDTQYF
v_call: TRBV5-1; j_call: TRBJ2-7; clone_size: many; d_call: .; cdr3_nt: TGCGCCAGCAGCTTCCAGGGGCCTACCTACGAGCAGTACTTC; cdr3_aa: CASSFQGPTYEQYF
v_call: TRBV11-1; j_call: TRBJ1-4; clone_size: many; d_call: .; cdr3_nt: TGTGCCAGCAGCGCAGTTCTGGAGGCTGAAAAACTGTTTTTT; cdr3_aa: CASSAVLEAEKLFF
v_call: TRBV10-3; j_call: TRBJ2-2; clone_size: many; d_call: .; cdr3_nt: TGTGCCATCAGTGAACAGGGAGAGACCGGGGAGCTGTTTTTT; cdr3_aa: CAISEQGETGELFF
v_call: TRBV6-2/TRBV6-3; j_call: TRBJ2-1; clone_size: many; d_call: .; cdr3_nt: TGTGCCAGCAGTTACTCTCGGACATCTCCAAAGGGTAATGAGCAGTTCTTC; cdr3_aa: CASSYSRTSPKGNEQFF
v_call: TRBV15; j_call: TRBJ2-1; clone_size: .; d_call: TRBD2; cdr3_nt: TGTGCCACCAGCAGAGGACTAGCGGGAGCCTACAATGAGCAGTTCTTC; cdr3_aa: CATSRGLAGAYNEQFF
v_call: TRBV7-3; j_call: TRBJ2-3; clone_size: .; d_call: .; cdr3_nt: TGTGCCAGCAGCCAGGATGGGAAAGCGCAGTATTTT; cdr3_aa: CASSQDGKAQYF
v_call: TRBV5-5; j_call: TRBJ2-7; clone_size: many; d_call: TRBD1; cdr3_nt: TGTGCCAGCAGCCTGGGACAGGGTGGGTCTGGCGAGCAGTACTTC; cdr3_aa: CASSLGQGGSGEQYF
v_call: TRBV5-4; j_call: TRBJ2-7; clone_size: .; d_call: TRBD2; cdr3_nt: TGTGCCAGCAGCAGGGCGGGAGGGCCCCCGGGATGGTACTTC; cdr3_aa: CASSRAGGPPGWYF